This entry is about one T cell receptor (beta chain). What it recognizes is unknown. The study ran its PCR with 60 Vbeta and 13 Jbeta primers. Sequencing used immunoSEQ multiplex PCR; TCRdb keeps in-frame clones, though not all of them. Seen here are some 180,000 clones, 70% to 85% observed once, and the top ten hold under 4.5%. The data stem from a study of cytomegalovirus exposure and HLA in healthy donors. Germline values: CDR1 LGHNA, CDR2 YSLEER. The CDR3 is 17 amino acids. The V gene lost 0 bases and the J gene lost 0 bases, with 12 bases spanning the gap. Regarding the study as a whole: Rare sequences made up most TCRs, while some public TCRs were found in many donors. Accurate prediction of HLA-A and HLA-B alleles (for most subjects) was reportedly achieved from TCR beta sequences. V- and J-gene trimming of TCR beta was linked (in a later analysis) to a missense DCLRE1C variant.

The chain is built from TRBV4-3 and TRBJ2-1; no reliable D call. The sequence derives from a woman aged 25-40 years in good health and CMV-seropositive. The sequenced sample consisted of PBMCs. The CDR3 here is CASSQDYADSSYNEQFF. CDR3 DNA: TGCGCCAGCAGCCAAGATTACGCGGATAGCTCCTACAATGAGCAGTTCTTC.